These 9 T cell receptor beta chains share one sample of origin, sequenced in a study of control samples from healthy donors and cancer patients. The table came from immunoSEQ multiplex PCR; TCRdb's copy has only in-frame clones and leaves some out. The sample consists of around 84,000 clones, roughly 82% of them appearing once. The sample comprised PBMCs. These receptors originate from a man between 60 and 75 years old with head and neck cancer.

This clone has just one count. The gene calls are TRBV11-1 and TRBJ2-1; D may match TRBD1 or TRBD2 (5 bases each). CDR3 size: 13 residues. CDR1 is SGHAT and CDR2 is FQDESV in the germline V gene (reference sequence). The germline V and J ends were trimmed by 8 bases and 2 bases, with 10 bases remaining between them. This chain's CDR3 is CASGWDAYNEQFF. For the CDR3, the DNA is TGTGCCAGCGGATGGGACGCCTACAATGAGCAGTTCTTC.

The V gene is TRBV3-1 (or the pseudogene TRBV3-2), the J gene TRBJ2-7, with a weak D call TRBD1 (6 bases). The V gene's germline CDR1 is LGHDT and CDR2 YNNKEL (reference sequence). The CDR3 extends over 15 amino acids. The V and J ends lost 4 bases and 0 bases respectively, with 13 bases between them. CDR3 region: CASSLWTASSYEQYF. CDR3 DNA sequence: TGTGCCAGCAGCCTATGGACAGCCAGCTCCTACGAGCAGTACTTC.

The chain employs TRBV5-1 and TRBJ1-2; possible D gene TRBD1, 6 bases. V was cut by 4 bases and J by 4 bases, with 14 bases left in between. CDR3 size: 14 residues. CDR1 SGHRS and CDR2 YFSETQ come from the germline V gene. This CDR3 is CASSLAGTIYGYTF. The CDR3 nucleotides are TGCGCCAGCAGCCTAGCCGGGACAATCTATGGCTACACCTTC.

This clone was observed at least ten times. The CDR3 sequence: CASSQGSGPQHF. In DNA form, the CDR3 reads TGTGCCAGCAGCCAAGGGTCTGGGCCCCAGCATTTT. The rearrangement uses TRBV3-1 (or the pseudogene TRBV3-2) and TRBJ1-5, with D uncertain. There are 12 residues in the CDR3. The V gene lost 1 base and the J gene lost 9 bases, with 7 bases spanning the gap. Germline V lookup: CDR1 LGHDT, CDR2 YNNKEL (reference sequence).

CDR3 sequence (DNA): TGTGCCAGCAGTTACTTGGGACCTCGATCTTCGAGCACCGGGGAGCTGTTTTTT. Translating gives CASSYLGPRSSSTGELFF. This chain joins TRBV6-8 and TRBJ2-2; either TRBD1 or TRBD2 may fit D (5 bases each). The CDR3 loop spans 18 amino acids. V dropped 1 base and J dropped 4 bases, with 19 bases sitting between them. Germline values: CDR1 MNHGY, CDR2 SAAAGT.

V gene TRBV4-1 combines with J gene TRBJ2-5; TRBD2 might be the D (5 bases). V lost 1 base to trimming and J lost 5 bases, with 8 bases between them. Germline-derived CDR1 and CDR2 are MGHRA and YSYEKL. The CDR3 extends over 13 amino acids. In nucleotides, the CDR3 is TGCGCCAGCAGCCAAGGGACTCTTGAGACCCAGTACTTC. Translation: CASSQGTLETQYF.

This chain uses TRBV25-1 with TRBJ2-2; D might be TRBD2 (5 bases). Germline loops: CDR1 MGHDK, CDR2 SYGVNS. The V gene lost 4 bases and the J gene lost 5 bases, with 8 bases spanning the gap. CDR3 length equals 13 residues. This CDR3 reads CASSVTGTGELFF. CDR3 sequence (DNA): TGTGCCAGCAGTGTCACGGGGACCGGGGAGCTGTTTTTT. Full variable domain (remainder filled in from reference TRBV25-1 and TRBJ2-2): EADIYQTPRYLVIGTGKKITLECSQTMGHDKMYWYQQDPGMELHLIHYSYGVNSTEKGDLSSESTVSRIRTEHFPLTLESARPSHTSQYLCASSVTGTGELFFGEGSRLTVL.

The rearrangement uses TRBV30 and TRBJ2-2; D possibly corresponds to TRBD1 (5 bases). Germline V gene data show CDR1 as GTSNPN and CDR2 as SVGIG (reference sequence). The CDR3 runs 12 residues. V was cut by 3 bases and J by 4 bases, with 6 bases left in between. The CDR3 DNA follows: TGTGCCTGGAGCAGGGTCACCGGGGAGCTGTTTTTT. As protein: CAWSRVTGELFF.

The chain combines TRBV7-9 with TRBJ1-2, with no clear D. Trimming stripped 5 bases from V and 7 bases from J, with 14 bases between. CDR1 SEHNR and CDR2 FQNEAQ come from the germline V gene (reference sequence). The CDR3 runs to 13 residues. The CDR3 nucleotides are TGTGCCAGCAGCCCCGTAGAGGCCGGTGGCTACACCTTC. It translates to CASSPVEAGGYTF.